This T cell receptor beta chain stems from a study of shared clonotypes between healthy human individuals (dated by TCRdb to the early 2020s). Regarding the study in general: The cohort comprised two women and a few men aged 18 to 49 years. The study deeply sequenced blood TCR repertoires of about five healthy adults to estimate repertoire size and the extent of clonotype sharing between individuals. Leukapheresis yielded between about 0.8 and 8.9 billion PBMCs per donor. Libraries were prepared and TCR repertoires were sequenced by different laboratories using diverse techniques, in order to increase sequencing depth and limit assay-specific biases. For each donor, three plates each were used for CD4 naive and CD4 memory, two plates were used for CD8 naive, and one plate was used for CD8 memory. Findings and caveats that apply to the study as a whole: When several donors were compared, the shared fraction of clonotypes was about 5% for naive CD4, less than 4% for naive CD8, roughly 2.3% for memory CD4, and 0.35% to 0.5% for memory CD8. The small number of donors limited the genetic and exposure-history diversity represented. Even with the large sequencing depth, rarefaction of the sorted-subset datasets indicated that sequencing was incomplete. Larger estimated clonotype richness was generally found for naive subsets than for memory subsets. Higher generation probabilities were observed for clonotypes shared by all four sorted-subset donors than for non-shared clonotypes. Based on pairwise subsampling, the degree of clonotype sharing among donors was expected to be affected by sequencing depth. Only blood was sampled, and tissue TCR repertoires likely differ from those in blood.

With regard to this clone: Its antigen is unknown. It has no much larger one-base neighbor in the sample; base qualities were not kept.

Using the deep immunoSEQ assay, multiplex PCR amplified TCR CDR3 regions from genomic DNA. Extracted genomic DNA from each cell subset was distributed evenly across all wells of several immunoSEQ 96-well plates, and each plate was treated as a replicate. For sorted subsets, each replicate PCR was loaded with 150 to 250 ng genomic DNA, equivalent to 25,000 to 35,000 T cell genomes. Purified libraries were quantified with a Qubit 3.0 fluorometer, sized on a Bioanalyzer 2100, and re-quantified with the KAPA Library Quantification kit. A separate single-read 150-cycle Illumina NextSeq 550 flow cell was used to sequence each immunoSEQ 96-well plate. Per the authors' processing: Because the immunoSEQ output included only junctional sequences and no quality scores, the filtering could not be the same as the filtering used for full-length reads. Sequences were annotated with PyIR, a Python wrapper for IgBLAST v1.9, and V/J genes and CDR3 were assigned using IMGT germline references. Reads with weak V/J assignments (E-value above 1e-6), missing CDR3, stop codons, out-of-frame junctions, or ambiguous translated residues were removed. A V3J clonotype was defined by an identical inferred V gene, J gene, and CDR3 amino acid sequence. Percentage overlap between repertoires was calculated by dividing the number of shared unique clonotypes by the size of the smaller repertoire. Repertoire richness was assessed with RTK rarefaction, the Chao1 estimator, and Recon v2.1 estimates of unobserved clonotypes. OLGA was used to compute generation probabilities for all TCRbeta clonotypes that the gDNA method yielded from a few donors. What TCRdb holds here is the immuneACCESS table cut down to in-frame rearrangements. Part of the clones is not present; checked against another copy, under half of the missing clones reflect an unresolved V gene, and the others are unexplained. Clone size and the V and J calls come from that table; the DNA yielded D and trimming. The sample profile shows some 660,000 clones; about three quarters of them were found once. The ten top clones hold around 1.7% of the sample.

Donors were healthy HIV-negative adults with no recently reported acute infections or vaccinations. Every donor was a Caucasian adult living in Nashville, Tennessee, USA. CD4+ T cells were enriched by magnetic negative selection, after which naive cells were positively selected on CD45RA and the negative fraction was taken as the memory subset. Blood was collected by leukapheresis, and PBMCs were isolated by Ficoll-Histopaque density gradient centrifugation and then cryopreserved in liquid nitrogen vapor phase. Purity and quantity of every magnetically sorted T cell population were checked by analytical flow cytometry. Each sorted fraction had its genomic DNA isolated and then quantified by UV absorbance on a Nanodrop 2000c. Including cysteine and phenylalanine, the CDR3 has 15 amino acids. Just CDR3 DNA is preserved here, 45 bases in frame from base 1. In the germline V gene, CDR1 corresponds to MGHRA and CDR2 to YSYEKL. V is trimmed back by 4 bases and J by 3 bases, and the junction contains 7 bases that no gene match accounts for.

The rearranged chain carries TRBV4-1 and TRBJ1-2, with 8 bases in between that match TRBD1. Material for sequencing was memory CD4+ T cells sorted from blood. The intended sense of this specimen's cell subset or site label: CD45RA-negative fraction. This sequence originates from a woman in her twenties or thirties in good health. The DNA sequence is TGCGCCAGCAGCCGTGGACAGGGCCAAGACTATGGCTACACCTTC. Translated, it reads CASSRGQGQDYGYTF.